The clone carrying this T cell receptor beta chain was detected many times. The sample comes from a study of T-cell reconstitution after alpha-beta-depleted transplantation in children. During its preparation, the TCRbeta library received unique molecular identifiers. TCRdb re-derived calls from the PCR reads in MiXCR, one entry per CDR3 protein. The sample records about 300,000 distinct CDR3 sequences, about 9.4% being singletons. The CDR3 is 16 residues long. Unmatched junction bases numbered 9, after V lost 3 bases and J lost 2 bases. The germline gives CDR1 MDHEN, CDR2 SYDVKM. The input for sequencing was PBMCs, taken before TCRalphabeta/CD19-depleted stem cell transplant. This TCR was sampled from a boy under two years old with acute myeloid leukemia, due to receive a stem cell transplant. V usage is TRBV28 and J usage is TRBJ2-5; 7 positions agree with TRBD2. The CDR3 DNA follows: TGTGCCAGCAGTTTCGCAGGAGCGGGGCCTCAAGAGACCCAGTACTTC. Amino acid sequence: CASSFAGAGPQETQYF.